The 20 T cell receptor beta chains below come from one sample, sequenced in a study of blood T cell repertoires in COVID-19. Only in-frame clones appear in the TCRdb table, and some are missing; sequencing was by immunoSEQ multiplex PCR. The sample contains a few hundred thousand clones, approximately 84% of which appear only once. The sample comprised peripheral blood. All receptors come from a man aged 50-60 years with acute or convalescent COVID-19.

The gene calls are TRBV3-1 (or the pseudogene TRBV3-2) and TRBJ2-7; 11 bases agree with TRBD1. The CDR3 spans 15 residues. The ends lost 6 bases at V and 6 bases at J; junction bases unmatched: 10. The germline V gene encodes CDR1 LGHDT and CDR2 YNNKEL (reference sequence). CDR3 coding DNA: TGTGCCAGCAGACCTTCCGGACAGGGGGCCTCCGAGCAGTACTTC. Its translation is CASRPSGQGASEQYF.

The CDR3 DNA reads TGTGCCAGTAGTGTCGACAGCTACTATGGCTACACCTTC. Its translation is CASSVDSYYGYTF. J is TRBJ1-2 and V is TRBV19; D perhaps matches TRBD1 (5 bases). Trimming removed 5 bases at V and 3 bases at J, with 10 bases between. The V gene's germline CDR1 is LNHDA and CDR2 SQIVND (reference sequence). The CDR3 runs 13 residues.

The chain is built from TRBV10-3 and TRBJ2-7; D gene ambiguous. The germline CDR1 and CDR2 sequences are ENHRY and SYGVKD. The CDR3 runs to 12 residues. Trimming stripped 5 bases from V and 3 bases from J, with 8 bases between. The CDR3 sequence: CAISQDIYEQYF. The CDR3 nucleotides are TGTGCCATCAGTCAGGATATCTACGAGCAGTACTTC.

This chain links TRBV5-6 with TRBJ1-2, with D possibly matching TRBD1 (6 bases). The CDR3 has 16 amino acids. Germline values: CDR1 SGHDT, CDR2 YYEEEE. V was pared by 3 bases and J by 4 bases, with 19 bases between. The CDR3 coding sequence is TGTGCCAGCAGCTCGGATGGACAGTTTTGGGGCTATGGCTACACCTTC. It encodes CASSSDGQFWGYGYTF.

The V and J genes are TRBV14 and TRBJ1-2; D gene uncertain. Trimming shortened V by 0 bases and J by 9 bases, and 17 bases separated the two germline ends. Germline V lookup: CDR1 SGHDN, CDR2 FVKESK. The CDR3 has 15 amino acids. The CDR3 spells CASSQDMTRDASYTF. The CDR3 coding sequence is TGTGCCAGCAGCCAAGATATGACACGAGACGCTAGCTACACCTTC. Combining the CDR3 with reference TRBV14 and TRBJ1-2 gives the whole variable domain EAGVTQFPSHSVIEKGQTVTLRCDPISGHDNLYWYRRVMGKEIKFLLHFVKESKQDESGMPNNRFLAERTGGTYSTLKVQPAELEDSGVYFCASSQDMTRDASYTFGSGTRLTVV.

This chain links TRBV30 with TRBJ2-2; 14 bases align to TRBD2. With 1 base clipped from V and 0 bases from J, the junction kept 1 base outside the gene matches. The CDR3 loop spans 17 amino acids. Germline V gene data show CDR1 as GTSNPN and CDR2 as SVGIG (reference sequence). The CDR3 nucleotides read TGTGCCTGGAGTGGACTAGCGGGGGGGACGAACACCGGGGAGCTGTTTTTT. Protein: CAWSGLAGGTNTGELFF.

The chain recombines TRBV6-1 with TRBJ1-3; D perhaps matches TRBD1 (6 bases). The CDR3 is made up of 17 amino acids. The V gene lost 6 bases and the J gene lost 0 bases, with 18 bases spanning the gap. Looked up from germline, CDR1 is MNHNS and CDR2 is SASEGT. Written as DNA, the CDR3 is TGTGCCAGCAGCGAACGGGACATAAAAATCTCTGGAAACACCATATATTTT. Protein: CASSERDIKISGNTIYF.

This chain joins TRBV7-9 and TRBJ1-2; 7 nucleotides line up with TRBD1. CDR3 length: 11 amino acids. V lost 4 bases and J lost 8; bases outside the gene matches: 1. CDR1 is SEHNR and CDR2 is FQNEAQ in the germline V gene (reference sequence). The CDR3 region is CASSWTGGYTF. The CDR3 DNA reads TGTGCCAGCAGCTGGACAGGCGGCTACACCTTC.

The chain employs TRBV21-1 and TRBJ1-5. TRBV21-1 represents a pseudogene. This CDR3 is built from 13 residues. The CDR3 DNA reads as TGTGCCAGCAGCATGGCCCTGAGGCAGCCCCAGCATTTT. It encodes CASSMALRQPQHF.

This sequence joins TRBV20-1 and TRBJ2-7; 10 bases line up with TRBD2. This CDR3 is 16 amino acids long. V was pared by 3 bases and J by 5 bases, with 13 bases of the junction left unmatched. Germline values: CDR1 DFQATT, CDR2 SNEGSKA (reference sequence). For the CDR3, the DNA is TGCAGTGCTAGTTCCCCAGCGGGGGGGATCGTTCACGAGCAGTACTTC. Amino acid sequence: CSASSPAGGIVHEQYF.

The chain recombines TRBV6-4 with TRBJ1-2, with D possibly TRBD1 on 5 matching bases. Trimming shortened V by 5 bases and J by 1 base, and 11 bases separated the two germline ends. The CDR3 sequence is 14 residues long. The V gene's germline CDR1 is MRHNA and CDR2 SNTAGT. The CDR3 reads CASSPSTVNYGYTF. DNA of the CDR3: TGTGCCAGCAGTCCATCGACAGTTAACTATGGCTACACCTTC.

The rearrangement uses TRBV5-1 and TRBJ2-7; TRBD1 might be the D (6 bases). In germline, CDR1 is SGHRS, CDR2 YFSETQ. This CDR3 is 13 amino acids long. The V end lost 4 bases, the J end lost 2 bases, and 10 bases lay between the germline ends. The CDR3 here is CASSNRVPYEQYF. The DNA of the CDR3 is TGCGCCAGCAGCAACAGGGTTCCCTACGAGCAGTACTTC. The whole variable domain, remainder taken from reference TRBV5-1 and TRBJ2-7, is KAGVTQTPRYLIKTRGQQVTLSCSPISGHRSVSWYQQTPGQGLQFLFEYFSETQRNKGNFPGRFSGRQFSNSRSEMNVSTLELGDSALYLCASSNRVPYEQYFGPGTRLTVT.

This clone was seen a handful of times. V gene TRBV14 combines with J gene TRBJ1-1; 9 bases are a match to TRBD1. This CDR3 contains 17 residues. Germline V lookup: CDR1 SGHDN, CDR2 FVKESK. Unmatched junction bases numbered 13, after V lost 4 bases and J lost 4 bases. The CDR3 loop reads CASSPPGQGLSPTEAFF. The CDR3 bases are TGTGCCAGCAGCCCCCCGGGACAGGGACTCTCCCCCACTGAAGCTTTCTTT. The whole variable domain, filled in from reference TRBV14 and TRBJ1-1, reads EAGVTQFPSHSVIEKGQTVTLRCDPISGHDNLYWYRRVMGKEIKFLLHFVKESKQDESGMPNNRFLAERTGGTYSTLKVQPAELEDSGVYFCASSPPGQGLSPTEAFFGQGTRLTVV.

The chain joins TRBV7-9 to TRBJ2-6; tentatively, D is TRBD1 (6 bases). V lost 5 bases to trimming and J lost 1 base, with 21 bases between them. CDR1 and CDR2 (germline): SEHNR, FQNEAQ (reference sequence). This CDR3 contains 19 residues. As DNA, the CDR3 is TGTGCCAGCAGCCTCAGATACGGGACATTGGGGTCTGGGGCCAACGTCCTGACTTTC. Translating it yields CASSLRYGTLGSGANVLTF.

V gene TRBV27 combines with J gene TRBJ1-1, with D perhaps matching TRBD1 (6 bases). There are 12 residues in the CDR3. Germline loops: CDR1 MNHEY, CDR2 SMNVEV (reference sequence). The V and J ends lost 4 bases and 6 bases respectively, with 9 bases between them. DNA for the CDR3: TGTGCCAGCAGTTCAAGGGGGTCTGAAGCTTTCTTT. Its translation is CASSSRGSEAFF.

This sequence joins TRBV5-6 and TRBJ2-3; tentatively, D is TRBD1 (5 bases). Deletions cut 4 bases from V and 3 bases from J, with 9 bases between. The CDR3 runs to 13 residues. CDR1 SGHDT and CDR2 YYEEEE come from the germline V gene. The CDR3: CASSLAGTDTQYF. CDR3 DNA: TGTGCCAGCAGCCTGGCAGGGACAGATACGCAGTATTTT.

In regard to this clone: The identical CDR3 is also encoded by other nucleotide sequences in the sample. CDR3 DNA sequence: TGTGCCTGGAGTGTACAAGGCAATCAGCCCCAGCATTTT. Translated, it gives CAWSVQGNQPQHF. The J gene is TRBJ1-5, the V gene TRBV30; no clear D. Trimming took 0 bases from V and 2 from J, leaving 5 bases between them. Germline CDR1 is GTSNPN and CDR2 is SVGIG (reference sequence). This CDR3 has 13 residues.

This chain connects TRBV5-1 to TRBJ1-2; 8 positions match TRBD1. There are 14 residues in the CDR3. Per germline, CDR1 SGHRS and CDR2 YFSETQ. V dropped 4 bases and J dropped 2; count of bases not matched to a gene: 4. The CDR3 loop reads CASSASGGNYGYTF. For the CDR3, the DNA is TGCGCCAGCAGCGCCTCAGGGGGCAACTATGGCTACACCTTC.

The chain links TRBV6-5 to TRBJ2-7; TRBD1 aligns across 8 bases. With V trimmed by 6 bases and J by 2 bases, 6 bases remained unmatched. The CDR3 sequence is 14 residues long. Germline V lookup: CDR1 MNHEY, CDR2 SVGAGI. The DNA of the CDR3 is TGTGCCAGCAGCCGGGACAGGTTTCCCTACGAGCAGTACTTC. Translation: CASSRDRFPYEQYF.

The CDR3 DNA sequence: TGTGCCAGCAGCTTAGTCGGTGACAGTCAGGTCTATGGCTACACCTTC. This translates into CASSLVGDSQVYGYTF. The genes are TRBV7-2 and TRBJ1-2, with D tentatively TRBD1 (5 bases). CDR1 and CDR2 from the germline V gene are SGHTA and FQGNSA. CDR3 length equals 16 residues. The V and J ends lost 1 base and 4 bases respectively, with 16 bases between them.